One and the same sample provided the 11 T cell receptor beta chains below, sequenced in a study of CD8+CD57+ T cells in acquired aplastic anemia (dated by TCRdb to the late 2010s). Sequencing was carried out with an Illumina HiSeq 2000. Genomic DNA served as template for TCR beta VDJ combination and CDR3 sequence profiling. TCRdb passed the public sequencing reads through fastp at Q25 and MiXCR, retaining productive beta sequences. Identical CDR3 proteins give one entry, which carries the most common genes and DNA. Here the sample has about 190,000 distinct CDR3 sequences; under 70% occur a single time. The leading ten clones occupy around 45% of the sample. The sample taken for sequencing was sorted CD4+, CD8+, or CD8+CD57+ T cells (not recorded which) from PBMCs. Receptors were obtained from a human donor with severe aplastic anemia or a healthy control (not recorded which).

This clonotype was seen only once. The chain recombines TRBV7-9 with TRBJ2-5; D gene uncertain. The length of the CDR3 is 15 residues. Germline V gene sequence: CDR1 SEHNR, CDR2 FQNEAQ (reference sequence). The V end was cut by 3 bases, the J end by 4 bases, with 15 bases between. The CDR3 sequence: CASSLAGVGGETQYF. The CDR3 nucleotides are TGTGCCAGCAGCTTGGCTGGGGTTGGTGGAGAGACCCAGTACTTC.

This clonotype has only one observation. V usage is TRBV7-9 and J usage is TRBJ2-1; 7 bases match TRBD2. Germline values: CDR1 SEHNR, CDR2 FQNEAQ (reference sequence). V trimming: 11 bases; J trimming: 6 bases; junction bases outside the gene matches: 10. The length of the CDR3 is 13 residues. CDR3 residues: CAGRNSGLNEQFF. DNA of the CDR3: TGTGCCGGCCGGAATAGCGGGCTCAATGAGCAGTTCTTC. Looking up the rest from reference TRBV7-9 and TRBJ2-1 gives the full variable domain: DTGVSQNPRHKITKRGQNVTFRCDPISEHNRLYWYRQTLGQGPEFLTYFQNEAQLEKSRLLSDRFSAERPKGSFSTLEIQRTEQGDSAMYLCAGRNSGLNEQFFGPGTRLTVL.

V is TRBV20-1 and J is TRBJ1-1; 7 bases match TRBD1. The trim removed 5 bases at V and 2 bases at J, leaving 14 bases unmatched. CDR1 and CDR2 from the germline V gene are DFQATT and SNEGSKA (reference sequence). This CDR3 is 16 amino acids long. The CDR3 DNA sequence: TGCAGTGCTGCCCCGCTAGGACAGGCCTTAAACACTGAAGCTTTCTTT. Residues: CSAAPLGQALNTEAFF.

The table lists this clonotype with a few counts. The rearrangement uses TRBV9 and TRBJ1-5; D is unresolved. Looked up from germline, CDR1 is SGDLS and CDR2 is YYNGEE. The CDR3 sequence is 16 residues long. Trimming cost V 4 bases and J 5 bases, with 19 bases left between them. CDR3 sequence reads: CASSPHCERRHQPQHF. The CDR3 nucleotides are TGTGCCAGCAGCCCCCATTGTGAAAGACGCCATCAGCCCCAGCATTTT. The complete variable domain, with remaining parts taken from reference TRBV9 and TRBJ1-5, reads DSGVTQTPKHLITATGQRVTLRCSPRSGDLSVYWYQQSLDQGLQFLIQYYNGEERAKGNILERFSAQQFPDLHSELNLSSLELGDSALYFCASSPHCERRHQPQHFGDGTRLSIL.

This clonotype was picked up many times. The chain has TRBV9 and TRBJ2-3, with 14 bases matching TRBD2. After removal of 3 bases from V and 1 base from J, the junction contained 7 bases not matched to a gene. The CDR3 spans 18 residues. CDR1 is SGDLS and CDR2 is YYNGEE in the germline V gene. CDR3 DNA sequence: TGTGCCAGCAGCGCCGAGGGGACTAGCGGGGGCGGCACAGATACGCAGTATTTT. This translates into CASSAEGTSGGGTDTQYF.

This rearrangement joins TRBV11-3 to TRBJ2-2; D gene uncertain. This CDR3 is 17 amino acids long. V lost 1 base and J 2 bases, leaving 14 bases between the germline ends. The germline gives CDR1 SGHNT, CDR2 YENEEA. The CDR3 region has the DNA TGTGCCAGCAGCTTAGTCCTAACGGGTCGCAACACCGGGGAGCTGTTTTTT. Its protein is CASSLVLTGRNTGELFF. The entire variable domain, with the rest obtained from reference TRBV11-3 and TRBJ2-2, is as follows: EAGVVQSPRYKIIEKKQPVAFWCNPISGHNTLYWYLQNLGQGPELLIRYENEEAVDDSQLPKDRFSAERLKGVDSTLKIQPAELGDSAVYLCASSLVLTGRNTGELFFGEGSRLTVL.

The V gene is TRBV12-3 or TRBV12-4, the J gene TRBJ1-2; no definite D call. The CDR3 sequence is 13 residues long. With 3 bases removed from V and 1 base from J, the gap between germline ends came to 6 bases. The chain's CDR3 is CASSLWINYGYTF. Here the CDR3 DNA reads TGTGCCAGCAGTTTGTGGATTAACTATGGCTACACCTTC.

Note on this clonotype: A read error may produce the germline difference seen at one junction end. The chain combines TRBV6-1 with TRBJ2-2, with D possibly matching TRBD1 (5 bases). CDR3 length equals 13 residues. Germline values: CDR1 MNHNS, CDR2 SASEGT. The CDR3 here is CVSSVGDTGELFF. The CDR3, as DNA: TGTGTCAGCAGTGTAGGGGACACCGGGGAGCTGTTTTTT.

This sequence joins TRBV7-9 and TRBJ1-4; D is unclear. Germline CDR1 is SEHNR and CDR2 is FQNEAQ (reference sequence). The CDR3 consists of 12 residues. In DNA, the CDR3 is TGTACACTCGTAGCGTTAGATGAAAAACTGTTTTTT. It encodes CTLVALDEKLFF.

The rearrangement uses TRBV10-3 and TRBJ2-3; 8 bases are a match to TRBD2. This CDR3 has 15 amino acids. CDR1 ENHRY and CDR2 SYGVKD come from the germline V gene. Trimming cost V 11 bases and J 3 bases; bases outside gene matches: 13. The CDR3: CASGARGGRTDTQYF. CDR3 bases: TGTGCCTCGGGGGCCCGGGGGGGCCGGACAGATACGCAGTATTTT.

The chain has TRBV19 and TRBJ2-7, with D hard to call. Deletions cut 3 bases from V and 3 bases from J, with 9 bases between. Germline assignment: CDR1 LNHDA and CDR2 SQIVND (reference sequence). CDR3 length: 13 amino acids. DNA of the CDR3: TGTGCCAGTAGTATGGACGGATACTACGAGCAGTACTTC. It translates to CASSMDGYYEQYF.